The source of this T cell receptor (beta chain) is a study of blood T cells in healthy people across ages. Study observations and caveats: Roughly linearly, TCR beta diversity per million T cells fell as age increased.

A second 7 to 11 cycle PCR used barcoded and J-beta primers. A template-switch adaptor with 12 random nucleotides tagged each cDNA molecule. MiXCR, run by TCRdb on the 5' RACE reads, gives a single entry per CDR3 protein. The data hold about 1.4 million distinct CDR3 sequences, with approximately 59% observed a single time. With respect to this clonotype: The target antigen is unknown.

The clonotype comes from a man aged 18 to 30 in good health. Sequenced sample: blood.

DNA of the CDR3: TGTGCCAGCAGCCATTTTCCGGGACAGGGATCCTGGCAGTTCTTC. Residues: CASSHFPGQGSWQFF. The genes are TRBV3-1 and TRBJ2-1; the match to TRBD1 covers 9 bases. Unmatched junction bases numbered 12, after V lost 3 bases and J lost 12 bases. Germline V CDR1 and CDR2: LGHDT, YNNKEL (reference sequence). CDR3 length: 15 amino acids.